These 17 T cell receptor beta chains were sequenced from one sample in a study of shared clonotypes between healthy human individuals. The table came from immunoSEQ multiplex PCR; TCRdb's copy has only in-frame clones and leaves some out. This sample yields about 700,000 clones, of which 92% are seen a single time; about 24% belongs to the top ten. Naive-designated CD8 cells lacked CD45RO, were positively enriched for CCR7, and omitted terminally differentiated effector memory CD45RA+ cells. Sequencing was performed on naive CD8+ T cells sorted from blood. The receptors were sampled from a man between 25 and 39 years old in good health.

The chain employs TRBV11-1 and TRBJ2-7; 10 nucleotides line up with TRBD1. Losses at the gene ends were 4 bases for V and 4 bases for J; bases not matched to a gene: 7. The CDR3 runs to 15 residues. Germline CDR1 and CDR2: SGHAT and FQDESV (reference sequence). The CDR3 DNA reads as TGTGCCAGCAGCTCGACCGGGACAGGGGTTTACGAGCAGTACTTC. Its translation: CASSSTGTGVYEQYF.

V gene TRBV5-6 combines with J gene TRBJ2-7; 10 bases are a match to TRBD1. There are 13 residues in the CDR3. J gave up 7 bases and V 5 bases, and 6 bases lay outside the gene matches. Germline CDR1 is SGHDT and CDR2 is YYEEEE. The CDR3 DNA reads TGTGCCAGCAGGCCCGGACAGGGGGTTGAGCAGTACTTC. Its translation is CASRPGQGVEQYF.

The chain uses TRBV7-9 and TRBJ2-7; D perhaps matches TRBD2 (6 bases). Trimming removed 4 bases at V and 4 bases at J, with 14 bases between. Per germline, CDR1 SEHNR and CDR2 FQNEAQ (reference sequence). This CDR3 is built from 14 residues. CDR3 protein: CASSSGDRRYEQYF. The CDR3 nucleotides read TGTGCCAGCAGCTCGGGGGACCGAAGATACGAGCAGTACTTC. The whole variable domain, filled in from reference TRBV7-9 and TRBJ2-7, reads DTGVSQNPRHKITKRGQNVTFRCDPISEHNRLYWYRQTLGQGPEFLTYFQNEAQLEKSRLLSDRFSAERPKGSFSTLEIQRTEQGDSAMYLCASSSGDRRYEQYFGPGTRLTVT.

About this clone: A read error may explain this, as a much larger clone is one base away. The J gene is TRBJ2-2, the V gene TRBV7-6; D remains ambiguous. Germline V gene data show CDR1 as SGHVS and CDR2 as FNYEAQ. V lost 3 bases and J lost 7, with 3 bases in between. This CDR3 is 11 amino acids long. The CDR3, as DNA: TGTGCCAGCAGCTTCCTCGGGGAGCTGTTTTTT. This encodes CASSFLGELFF.

This clone was observed once. The chain combines TRBV7-8 with TRBJ2-1, with 7 nucleotides matching TRBD2. Germline V CDR1 and CDR2: SGHVS, FQNEAQ. Trimming cost V 2 bases and J 7 bases; bases outside gene matches: 11. CDR3 length: 16 amino acids. CDR3 DNA sequence: TGTGCCAGCAGCTTATACGGCCTAGCGGAAAGTAATGAGCAGTTCTTC. This encodes CASSLYGLAESNEQFF.

The chain carries TRBV7-9 and TRBJ2-2, with D possibly being TRBD1 (6 bases). This CDR3 contains 12 residues. The V gene lost 4 bases and the J gene lost 9 bases, with 9 bases spanning the gap. Germline V gene sequence: CDR1 SEHNR, CDR2 FQNEAQ (reference sequence). This chain's CDR3 is CASSSQGWELFF. As DNA, the CDR3 is TGTGCCAGCAGCTCTCAGGGGTGGGAGCTGTTTTTT.

V usage is TRBV21-1 and J usage is TRBJ2-7; TRBD2 is the table's D call, not checked against the DNA. TRBV21-1 is a known pseudogene. This CDR3 has 19 amino acids. The CDR3 region is CASSKEGSSGRERSYEQYF. CDR3 DNA: TGTGCCAGCAGCAAAGAGGGATCTAGCGGGAGAGAGAGATCTTACGAGCAGTACTTC.

V is TRBV11-1 and J is TRBJ2-5, with D possibly called TRBD1 or TRBD2 (5 bases each). CDR3 size: 16 residues. Germline V gene lookup returns CDR1 SGHAT and CDR2 FQDESV (reference sequence). V lost 3 bases and J 4 bases, leaving 18 bases between the germline ends. Here the CDR3 reads CASSLPGTPGLETQYF. The CDR3 nucleotides are TGTGCCAGCAGCTTGCCCGGGACGCCGGGGTTAGAGACCCAGTACTTC.

This rearrangement joins TRBV7-6 to TRBJ2-2; 11 positions match TRBD2. CDR3 length: 18 amino acids. The germline gives CDR1 SGHVS, CDR2 FNYEAQ. The ends lost 1 base at V and 0 bases at J; junction bases unmatched: 4. For the CDR3, the DNA is TGTGCCAGCAGCTTAGAGCTACTAGCGGGAGCGAACACCGGGGAGCTGTTTTTT. Residues: CASSLELLAGANTGELFF.

V gene TRBV2 combines with J gene TRBJ2-7; D is unclear. Between the trimmed V and J ends, which lost 6 bases and 2 bases, there was a span of 26 bases. The germline gives CDR1 SNHLY, CDR2 FYNNEI. The CDR3 extends over 18 amino acids. The chain's CDR3 is CASSLSASVGHPPYEQYF. The CDR3 coding sequence is TGTGCCAGCAGCCTAAGCGCCTCCGTCGGTCATCCCCCCTACGAGCAGTACTTC.

The chain couples TRBV4-1 to TRBJ2-1, with D possibly matching TRBD2 (7 bases). The CDR3 length is 16 residues. With 1 base removed from V and 7 bases from J, the gap between germline ends came to 17 bases. Per the germline V gene, CDR1 is MGHRA and CDR2 is YSYEKL. The CDR3, as DNA: TGCGCCAGCAGCCAAGTAGGGGGGGACGGAGGGAATGAGCAGTTCTTC. Amino acids: CASSQVGGDGGNEQFF.

This chain links TRBV21-1 with TRBJ1-1. TRBV21-1 is labeled a pseudogene. The CDR3 contains 15 residues. The CDR3 region is CASSKKWGENTEAFF. CDR3 coding DNA: TGTGCCAGCAGCAAAAAGTGGGGGGAAAACACTGAAGCTTTCTTT.

This chain connects TRBV2 to TRBJ1-1, with 8 bases identical to TRBD1. Unmatched junction bases numbered 6, after V lost 10 bases and J lost 2 bases. CDR3 length: 13 amino acids. Germline values: CDR1 SNHLY, CDR2 FYNNEI. CDR3 DNA sequence: TGTGCCAAAGGACAGGGCGCTAACACTGAAGCTTTCTTT. It translates to CAKGQGANTEAFF.

The chain couples TRBV11-2 to TRBJ2-1; no clear D gene. V dropped 6 bases and J dropped 4 bases, with 10 bases sitting between them. Germline CDR1 and CDR2: SGHAT and FQNNGV. This CDR3 contains 13 residues. In DNA, the CDR3 is TGTGCCAGCAGTCCAAAGAGGTACAATGAGCAGTTCTTC. Translation: CASSPKRYNEQFF.

V gene TRBV4-3 combines with J gene TRBJ2-1; 9 nucleotides align to TRBD2. CDR1 is LGHNA and CDR2 is YSLEER in the germline V gene. The V gene end was trimmed by 0 bases and the J gene end by 4 bases; junction bases not matched to a gene: 13. CDR3 length equals 19 residues. The CDR3 region is CASSQDHSFSGSFYNEQFF. The CDR3 DNA reads TGCGCCAGCAGCCAAGACCACTCCTTTAGCGGGAGTTTTTACAATGAGCAGTTCTTC.

The chain joins TRBV27 to TRBJ2-5; 7 nucleotides align to TRBD2. Germline V CDR1 and CDR2: MNHEY, SMNVEV (reference sequence). This CDR3 spans 14 amino acids. V lost 6 bases and J lost 7; bases outside the gene matches: 11. This CDR3 reads CASSRRGDGRTQYF. As DNA, the CDR3 is TGTGCCAGCAGCCGCCGGGGGGACGGACGGACCCAGTACTTC.

The V gene is TRBV18, the J gene TRBJ1-2; a possible D gene is TRBD1 (5 bases). The V end was cut by 3 bases, the J end by 2 bases, with 19 bases between. The V gene's germline CDR1 is KGHSH and CDR2 LQKENI. The CDR3 is 17 residues long. The DNA of the CDR3 is TGTGCCAGCTCACCGTCCCCGGGGCAGTCCAGCAACTATGGCTACACCTTC. This codes for CASSPSPGQSSNYGYTF.